This T cell receptor beta chain stems from a study of identical twins. This clonotype showed up many times. Its antigen is not known. Per germline, CDR1 SGHRS and CDR2 YFSETQ. The CDR3 consists of 14 residues. With V trimmed by 3 bases and J by 3 bases, 2 bases remained unmatched. Study-level results: Invariant MAIT and iNKT cells may have partly biased zero-insertion analyses. Conclusions leaned on cross-sectional statistical analysis and did not track the same donors over time. Within beta out-of-frame sequences, the excess sharing observed between twins was weaker.

A universal primer site arose from template switching, and cDNA bore unique molecular identifiers. TCRdb recomputed calls from the 5' RACE reads with MiXCR, one row per CDR3 protein. The sample lists 1.5 million or so distinct CDR3 sequences, less than 35% occurring once. Sequencing was performed on cord blood. The sequence derives from a newborn girl in good health. The rearrangement links TRBV5-1 to TRBJ2-5; 10 bases align to TRBD2. CDR3 loop: CASSWTSGKETQYF. The CDR3 DNA sequence: TGCGCCAGCAGCTGGACTAGCGGAAAAGAGACCCAGTACTTC.